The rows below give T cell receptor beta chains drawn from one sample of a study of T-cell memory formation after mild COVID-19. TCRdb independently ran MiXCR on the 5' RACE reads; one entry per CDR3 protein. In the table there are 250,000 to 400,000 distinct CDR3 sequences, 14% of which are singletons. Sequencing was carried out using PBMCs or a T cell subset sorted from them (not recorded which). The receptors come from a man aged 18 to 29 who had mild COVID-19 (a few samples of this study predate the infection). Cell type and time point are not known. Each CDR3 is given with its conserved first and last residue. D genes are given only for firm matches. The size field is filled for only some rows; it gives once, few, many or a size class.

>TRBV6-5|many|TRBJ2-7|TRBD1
TGTGCCAGCAGTAACCGGGACAGCTACGAGCAGTACTTC
CASSNRDSYEQYF
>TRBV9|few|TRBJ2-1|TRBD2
TGTGCCAGCAGCGTAGGACCCGGGGGGGCGTACAATGAGCAGTTCTTC
CASSVGPGGAYNEQFF
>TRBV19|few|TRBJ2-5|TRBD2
TGTGCCAGTAGTATGGGGGCTAGCGGGGTAGGGACCCAGTACTTC
CASSMGASGVGTQYF
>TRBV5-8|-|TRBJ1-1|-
TGTGCCAGCGGCTTGGGTCCTGGCGCTGAAGCTTTCTTT
CASGLGPGAEAFF
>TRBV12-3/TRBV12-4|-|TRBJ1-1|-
TGTGCCAGCAGTCGACGGGGAAACACTGAAGCTTTCTTT
CASSRRGNTEAFF
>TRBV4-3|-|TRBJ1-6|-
TGCGCCAGCAGCCAAGATGTCCGCCCCTGGGGGAATTCACCCCTCCACTTT
CASSQDVRPWGNSPLHF
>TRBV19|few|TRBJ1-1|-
TGTGCCAGTAGCGCCTTAGGGGTGAACACTGAAGCTTTCTTT
CASSALGVNTEAFF
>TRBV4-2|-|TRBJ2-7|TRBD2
TGTGCCAGCAGCCAAGACGGGACTAGCGGCTACTACGAGCAGTACTTC
CASSQDGTSGYYEQYF
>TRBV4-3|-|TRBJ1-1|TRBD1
TGCGCCAGCAGCCAAGACAGGGGGCGCATGGGCACTGAAGCTTTCTTT
CASSQDRGRMGTEAFF
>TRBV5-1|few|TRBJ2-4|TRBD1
TGCGCCAGCAGCTTCGAATACAGGGGCACCAAAAACATTCAGTACTTC
CASSFEYRGTKNIQYF
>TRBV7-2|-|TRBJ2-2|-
TGTGCCAGCAGCTTAGGGCCATACGGCACCGGGGAGCTGTTTTTT
CASSLGPYGTGELFF
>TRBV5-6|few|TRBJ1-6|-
TGTGCCAGCAGCCGGGACGGAATCTATAATTCACCCCTCCACTTT
CASSRDGIYNSPLHF
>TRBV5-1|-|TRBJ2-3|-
TGCGCCAGCAGCTTGGGGCCCTCAGGAAGCACAGATACGCAGTATTTT
CASSLGPSGSTDTQYF
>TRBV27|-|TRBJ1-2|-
TGTGCCAGCAGTTTCACCAGGGGCTATGGCTACACCTTC
CASSFTRGYGYTF
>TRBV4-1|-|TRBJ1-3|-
TGCGCCAGCAGCCAAGTTCAGGGATTTGGAAACACCATATATTTT
CASSQVQGFGNTIYF
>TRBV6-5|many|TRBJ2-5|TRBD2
TGTGCCAGCAGCCGCACCCGGGGGGGAGGTAAAGAGACCCAGTACTTC
CASSRTRGGGKETQYF
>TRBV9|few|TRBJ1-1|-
TGTGCCAGCAGCTTCATAGTGGGTCCGGGGAACACTGAAGCTTTCTTT
CASSFIVGPGNTEAFF
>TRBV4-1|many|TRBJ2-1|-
TGCGCCAGCAGCCCGAGGGACGGTGACAATGAGCAGTTCTTC
CASSPRDGDNEQFF